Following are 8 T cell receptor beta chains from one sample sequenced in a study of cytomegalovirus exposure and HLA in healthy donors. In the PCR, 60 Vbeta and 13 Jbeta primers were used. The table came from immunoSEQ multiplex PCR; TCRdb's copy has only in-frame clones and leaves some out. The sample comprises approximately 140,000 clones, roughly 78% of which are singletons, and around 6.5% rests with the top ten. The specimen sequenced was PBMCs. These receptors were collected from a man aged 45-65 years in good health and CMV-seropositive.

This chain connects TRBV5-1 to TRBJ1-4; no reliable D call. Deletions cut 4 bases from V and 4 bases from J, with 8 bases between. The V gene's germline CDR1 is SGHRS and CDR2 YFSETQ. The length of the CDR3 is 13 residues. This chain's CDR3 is CASSRGDNEKLFF. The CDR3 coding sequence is TGCGCCAGCAGCCGGGGAGATAATGAAAAACTGTTTTTT.

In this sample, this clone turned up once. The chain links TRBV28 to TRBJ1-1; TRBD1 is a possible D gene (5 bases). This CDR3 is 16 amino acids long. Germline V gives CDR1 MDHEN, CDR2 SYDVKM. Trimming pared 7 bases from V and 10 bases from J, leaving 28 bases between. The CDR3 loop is CASTLTPPLGRARAFF. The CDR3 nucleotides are TGTGCCAGCACTCTCACTCCCCCCCTGGGCAGGGCTAGAGCTTTCTTT.

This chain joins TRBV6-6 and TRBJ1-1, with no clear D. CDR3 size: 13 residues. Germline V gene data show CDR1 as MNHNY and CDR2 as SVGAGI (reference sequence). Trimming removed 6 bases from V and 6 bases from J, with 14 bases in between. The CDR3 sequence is CASRVIIAAEAFF. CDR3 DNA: TGTGCCAGCAGAGTAATTATAGCCGCTGAAGCTTTCTTT.

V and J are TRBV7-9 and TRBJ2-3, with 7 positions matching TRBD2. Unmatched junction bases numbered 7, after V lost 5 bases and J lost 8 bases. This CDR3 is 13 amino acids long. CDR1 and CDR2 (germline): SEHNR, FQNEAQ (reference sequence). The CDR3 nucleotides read TGTGCCAGCAGCCCGACAGCGGGGTGTACGCAGTATTTT. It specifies CASSPTAGCTQYF.

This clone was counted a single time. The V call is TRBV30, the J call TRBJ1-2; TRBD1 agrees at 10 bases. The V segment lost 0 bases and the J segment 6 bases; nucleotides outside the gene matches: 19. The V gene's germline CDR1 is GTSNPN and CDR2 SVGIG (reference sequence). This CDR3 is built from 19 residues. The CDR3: CAWSVIRTGTGVSRHGYTF. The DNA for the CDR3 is TGTGCCTGGAGTGTCATACGCACCGGGACAGGGGTCAGCCGCCATGGCTACACCTTC. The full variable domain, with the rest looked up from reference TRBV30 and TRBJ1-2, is SQTIHQWPATLVQPVGSPLSLECTVEGTSNPNLYWYRQAAGRGLQLLFYSVGIGQISSEVPQNLSASRPQDRQFILSSKKLLLSDSGFYLCAWSVIRTGTGVSRHGYTFGSGTRLTVV.

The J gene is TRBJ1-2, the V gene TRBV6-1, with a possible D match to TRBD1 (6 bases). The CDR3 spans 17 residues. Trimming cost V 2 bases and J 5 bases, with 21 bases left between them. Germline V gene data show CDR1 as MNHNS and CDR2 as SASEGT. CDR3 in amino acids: CASSESRGRTKGYGYTF. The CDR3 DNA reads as TGTGCCAGCAGTGAATCCAGGGGACGCACAAAGGGGTATGGCTACACCTTC.

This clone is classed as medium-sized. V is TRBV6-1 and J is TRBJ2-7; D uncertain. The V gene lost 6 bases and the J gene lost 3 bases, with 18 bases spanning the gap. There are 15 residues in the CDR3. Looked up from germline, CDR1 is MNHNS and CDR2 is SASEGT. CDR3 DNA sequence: TGTGCCAGCAGGCTGACTCTACTATCTCTCTACGAGCAGTACTTC. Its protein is CASRLTLLSLYEQYF.

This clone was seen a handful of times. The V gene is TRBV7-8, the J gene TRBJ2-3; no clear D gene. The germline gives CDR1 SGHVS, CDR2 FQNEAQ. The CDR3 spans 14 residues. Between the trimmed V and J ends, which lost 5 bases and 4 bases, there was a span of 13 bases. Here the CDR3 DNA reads TGTGCCAGCAGCCGGCAGCCTAGGTCAGATACGCAGTATTTT. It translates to CASSRQPRSDTQYF.